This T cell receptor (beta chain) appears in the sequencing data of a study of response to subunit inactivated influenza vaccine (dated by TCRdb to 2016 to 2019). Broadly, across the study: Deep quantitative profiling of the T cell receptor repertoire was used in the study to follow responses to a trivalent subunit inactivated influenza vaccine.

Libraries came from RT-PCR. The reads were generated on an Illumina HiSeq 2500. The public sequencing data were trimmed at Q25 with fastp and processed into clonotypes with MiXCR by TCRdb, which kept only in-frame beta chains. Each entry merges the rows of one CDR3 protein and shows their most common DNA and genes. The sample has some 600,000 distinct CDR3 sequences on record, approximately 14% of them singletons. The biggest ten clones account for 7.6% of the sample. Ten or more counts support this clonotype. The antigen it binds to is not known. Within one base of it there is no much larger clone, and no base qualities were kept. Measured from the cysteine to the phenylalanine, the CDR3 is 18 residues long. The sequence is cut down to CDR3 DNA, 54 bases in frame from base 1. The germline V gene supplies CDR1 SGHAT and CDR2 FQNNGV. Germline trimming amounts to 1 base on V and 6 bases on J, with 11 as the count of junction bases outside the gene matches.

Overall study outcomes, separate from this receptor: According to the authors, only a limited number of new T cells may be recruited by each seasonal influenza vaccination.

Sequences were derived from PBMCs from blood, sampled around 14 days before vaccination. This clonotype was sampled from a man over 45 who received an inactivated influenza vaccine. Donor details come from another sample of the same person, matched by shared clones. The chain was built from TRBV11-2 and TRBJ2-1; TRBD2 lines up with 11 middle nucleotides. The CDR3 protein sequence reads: CASSLGVIAGGPRNEQFF. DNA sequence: TGTGCCAGCAGCTTAGGGGTCATAGCGGGGGGGCCCCGCAATGAGCAGTTCTTC.